These 20 T cell receptor beta chains originate from one sample sequenced in a study of blood T cell repertoires in COVID-19. Repertoires were generated with immunoSEQ multiplex PCR, while TCRdb's copy carries only in-frame clones and drops some. The repertoire holds almost 85,000 clones, with about four fifths as singletons. Sequenced: peripheral blood. The receptors originated from an older man with active or convalescent COVID-19.

The V gene is TRBV29-1, the J gene TRBJ2-2, with 8 bases aligning to TRBD2. Unmatched junction bases numbered 4, after V lost 5 bases and J lost 2 bases. The CDR3 has 14 amino acids. Germline V gene lookup returns CDR1 SQVTM and CDR2 ANQGSEA. The CDR3 sequence is CSVRSGINTGELFF. Written as DNA, the CDR3 is TGCAGCGTTCGTAGCGGGATCAACACCGGGGAGCTGTTTTTT.

This clone was seen just once. The V and J genes are TRBV7-9 and TRBJ2-7; D unresolved. Germline V lookup: CDR1 SEHNR, CDR2 FQNEAQ (reference sequence). V shed 0 bases and J shed 2 bases, with 14 bases lying between them. The CDR3 runs 16 residues. CDR3 sequence (DNA): TGTGCCAGCAGCTTAGCTTTGTGGCAGAACGCCTACGAGCAGTACTTC. Translated: CASSLALWQNAYEQYF.

This chain uses TRBV18 with TRBJ2-2, with 7 nucleotides matching TRBD1. The length of the CDR3 is 15 residues. Germline trimming cut 5 bases from V and 2 bases from J; bases unmatched to any gene: 5. Germline V CDR1 and CDR2: KGHSH, LQKENI. This CDR3 is CASSGDRLNTGELFF. The CDR3 DNA reads as TGTGCCAGCTCAGGGGACAGACTTAACACCGGGGAGCTGTTTTTT.

The chain links TRBV6-1 to TRBJ2-7; 10 bases map to TRBD1. The J segment lost 1 base and the V segment lost 9 bases, leaving 9 bases of the junction unmatched. The CDR3 runs to 15 residues. Germline V lookup: CDR1 MNHNS, CDR2 SASEGT. Here the CDR3 DNA reads TGTGCCAGTACGGACAGGGGGTCTTTTTCCTACGAGCAGTACTTC. Translating gives CASTDRGSFSYEQYF.

The chain carries TRBV7-8 and TRBJ1-5; 8 nucleotides match TRBD1. V was pared by 7 bases and J by 5 bases, with 13 bases of the junction left unmatched. The CDR3 is 16 residues long. CDR1 SGHVS and CDR2 FQNEAQ come from the germline V gene. The CDR3 DNA reads TGTGCCAGCACACTACAAAGGACAGGGCGAGATCAGCCCCAGCATTTT. It specifies CASTLQRTGRDQPQHF.

CDR3 in DNA: TGTGCCAGCAGTGAAACGGGACTTTCTAAGGAGCAGTTCTTC. Protein product: CASSETGLSKEQFF. V is TRBV6-1 and J is TRBJ2-1, with a possible D match to TRBD2 (6 bases). Germline V gene data show CDR1 as MNHNS and CDR2 as SASEGT. The CDR3 totals 14 residues. The V gene lost 2 bases and the J gene lost 10 bases, with 15 bases spanning the gap.

The chain links TRBV6-2 or TRBV6-3 to TRBJ1-1; D is possibly TRBD1 (5 bases). Germline loops: CDR1 MNHEY, CDR2 SVGEGT. This CDR3 spans 15 amino acids. V gave up 3 bases and J gave up 3 bases, with 14 bases separating them. DNA for the CDR3: TGTGCCAGCAGTTATTCGACAGCCCCCTACACTGAAGCTTTCTTT. As protein: CASSYSTAPYTEAFF.

The rearrangement joins TRBV6-5 to TRBJ2-1, with D possibly being TRBD2 (6 bases). From germline, CDR1 is MNHEY and CDR2 SVGAGI. The length of the CDR3 is 15 residues. V was clipped by 5 bases and J by 0 bases, with 11 bases between them. CDR3 sequence (DNA): TGTGCCAGCAGTCCCCCGACTAGCTCCTACAATGAGCAGTTCTTC. This sequence encodes CASSPPTSSYNEQFF.

The V gene is TRBV7-2, the J gene TRBJ1-5; 11 nucleotides align to TRBD1. Germline V lookup: CDR1 SGHTA, CDR2 FQGNSA. The CDR3 totals 15 residues. With 4 bases clipped from V and 6 bases from J, the junction kept 5 bases outside the gene matches. Written as DNA, the CDR3 is TGTGCCAGCAGCTCCGGACAGGGGGCGTCTCAGCCCCAGCATTTT. The encoded protein is CASSSGQGASQPQHF.

The V gene is TRBV7-2, the J gene TRBJ1-3, with 7 bases that match TRBD1. Germline V CDR1 and CDR2: SGHTA, FQGNSA. The CDR3 spans 16 residues. After removal of 4 bases from V and 1 base from J, the junction contained 7 bases not matched to a gene. Here the CDR3 reads CASSSRSGGSGNTIYF. The CDR3 DNA reads as TGTGCCAGCAGCTCCCGTTCAGGGGGATCTGGAAACACCATATATTTT.

The rearrangement links TRBV28 to TRBJ2-3; 9 bases match TRBD2. With 4 bases clipped from V and 4 bases from J, the junction kept 6 bases outside the gene matches. Germline assignment: CDR1 MDHEN and CDR2 SYDVKM. The CDR3 extends over 15 amino acids. The CDR3, as DNA: TGTGCCAGCAGTTCTGCGGGAGGGAGCTCAGATACGCAGTATTTT. Its protein product is CASSSAGGSSDTQYF.

This chain uses TRBV4-3 with TRBJ2-1, with 12 bases matching TRBD1. CDR1 and CDR2 (germline): LGHNA, YSLEER. Trimming removed 0 bases from V and 7 bases from J; junction bases left unmatched: 4. The CDR3 loop spans 16 amino acids. CDR3 sequence: CASSQDRGQGANEQFF. The CDR3 DNA reads as TGCGCCAGCAGCCAAGATCGGGGACAGGGGGCAAATGAGCAGTTCTTC.

J is TRBJ2-5 and V is TRBV24-1, with 8 bases aligning to TRBD1. Losses at the gene ends were 3 bases for V and 5 bases for J; bases not matched to a gene: 4. The CDR3 totals 14 residues. In germline, CDR1 is KGHDR, CDR2 SFDVKD. CDR3 residues: CATSDPGGGETQYF. The DNA of the CDR3 is TGTGCCACCAGTGATCCAGGGGGCGGGGAGACCCAGTACTTC.

The genes are TRBV7-9 and TRBJ2-5; no clear D gene. V lost 3 bases, J lost 0 bases, and 14 bases lay in between. Germline values: CDR1 SEHNR, CDR2 FQNEAQ (reference sequence). CDR3 length equals 16 residues. The CDR3 protein is CASSFLLGPHQETQYF. In DNA, the CDR3 is TGTGCCAGCAGCTTCCTGCTTGGGCCACACCAAGAGACCCAGTACTTC.

The chain has TRBV12-3 or TRBV12-4 and TRBJ1-2, with a weak D call TRBD1 (6 bases). V was clipped by 4 bases and J by 7 bases, with 13 bases between them. This CDR3 is 13 amino acids long. CDR3 DNA: TGTGCCAGCAGTTCTACAGGGCTCCGTGGCTACACCTTC. As protein: CASSSTGLRGYTF.

The V call is TRBV18, the J call TRBJ2-5, with D possibly matching TRBD1 (6 bases). The CDR3 contains 15 residues. Germline V gene lookup returns CDR1 KGHSH and CDR2 LQKENI. V was clipped by 4 bases and J by 0 bases, with 12 bases between them. The CDR3 DNA sequence: TGTGCCAGCTCACGCAGTGGGACACACCAAGAGACCCAGTACTTC. It codes for CASSRSGTHQETQYF.

This chain connects TRBV6-1 to TRBJ2-5, with D possibly matching TRBD2 (7 bases). Germline values: CDR1 MNHNS, CDR2 SASEGT. There are 15 residues in the CDR3. Trimming stripped 3 bases from V and 2 bases from J, with 13 bases between. The CDR3 DNA reads TGTGCCAGCAGTGATTTAGGGGGGGGGCAAGAGACCCAGTACTTC. Encoded protein: CASSDLGGGQETQYF.

The chain links TRBV5-4 to TRBJ2-5; TRBD2 agrees at 13 bases. The germline V gene has CDR1 SGHNT and CDR2 YYREEE (reference sequence). The V gene end was trimmed by 4 bases and the J gene end by 5 bases; junction bases not matched to a gene: 8. This CDR3 is 16 amino acids long. The CDR3 DNA sequence: TGTGCCAGCAGCACCGGACTAGCGGGAGAGGGGGAGACCCAGTACTTC. Protein sequence: CASSTGLAGEGETQYF.

In DNA form, the CDR3 reads TGTGCCAGCAGGACATCCGGGACAGGGGCTTTTGAAGCTTTCTTT. Protein: CASRTSGTGAFEAFF. V gene TRBV25-1 combines with J gene TRBJ1-1; 10 bases fit TRBD1. CDR1 MGHDK and CDR2 SYGVNS come from the germline V gene. J lost 7 bases, V lost 6 bases, and 11 bases had no gene match. CDR3 size: 15 residues. Combining the CDR3 with reference TRBV25-1 and TRBJ1-1 gives the whole variable domain EADIYQTPRYLVIGTGKKITLECSQTMGHDKMYWYQQDPGMELHLIHYSYGVNSTEKGDLSSESTVSRIRTEHFPLTLESARPSHTSQYLCASRTSGTGAFEAFFGQGTRLTVV.

This clone was detected once. The chain carries TRBV10-2 and TRBJ2-3, with 11 nucleotides matching TRBD2. The CDR3 extends over 15 amino acids. Germline CDR1 is WSHSY and CDR2 is SAAADI. V lost 6 bases to trimming and J lost 4 bases; unmatched junction nucleotides: 6. The CDR3 loop reads CASSPTSGGSDTQYF. The DNA of the CDR3 is TGCGCCAGCAGCCCTACTAGCGGGGGATCAGATACGCAGTATTTT.